These 23 T cell receptor beta chains came from one sample sequenced in a study of T cells in Graves' hyperthyroidism and ophthalmopathy (dated by TCRdb to the late 2010s). Libraries were constructed by multiplex PCR. The sequencing machine was an Illumina HiSeq 2000. The TCR beta CDR3 regions were amplified from RNA transcripts. The TCR CDR3 was subjected to a first round of RT-PCR using the HTBI primer set and the Qiagen OneStep RT-PCR kit. TCRdb redid the processing of the public reads, applying fastp at Q25 and MiXCR, and retained in-frame beta chains. Each CDR3 protein gets just one entry, which takes the most common genes and DNA from the rows behind it. A total of 500,000 to 650,000 distinct CDR3 sequences appear in this sample, 35% to 50% of them only once. About two fifths of the sample is taken by the ten largest. The specimen sequenced was peripheral blood or thyroid tissue (not recorded which). The receptor source for this set is an adult woman with Graves' disease, either hyperthyroidism or ophthalmopathy (not recorded which).

This chain links TRBV15 with TRBJ1-2; D is ambiguous. Germline CDR1 reads LNHNV; CDR2 reads YYDKDF (reference sequence). This CDR3 spans 16 amino acids. V lost 0 bases to trimming and J lost 5 bases, with 16 bases between them. CDR3 sequence (DNA): TGTGCCACCAGCAGAGATCAACATCAATCAAGATATGGCTACACCTTC. Its protein is CATSRDQHQSRYGYTF.

This clonotype was seen at least ten times. The chain joins TRBV4-2 to TRBJ2-5; 8 bases line up with TRBD1. Germline V gene lookup returns CDR1 LGHNA and CDR2 YNFKEQ. V was pared by 2 bases and J by 2 bases, with 7 bases of the junction left unmatched. The CDR3 has 16 residues. The CDR3 nucleotides are TGTGCCAGCAGCCAATCGACGAACAGGGGGCAAGAGACCCAGTACTTC. Translated, it gives CASSQSTNRGQETQYF.

This rearrangement joins TRBV12-3 or TRBV12-4 to TRBJ1-5; D is undetermined. V was clipped by 6 bases and J by 4 bases, with 19 bases between them. The CDR3 runs to 16 residues. The CDR3 region is CASSRSESILNQPQHF. In DNA, the CDR3 is TGTGCCAGCAGCCGATCGGAGTCGATCTTAAATCAGCCCCAGCATTTT.

Only a few counts were recorded for this clonotype. This sequence joins TRBV4-1 and TRBJ1-1, with 7 bases that match TRBD1. V was clipped by 4 bases and J by 0 bases; unmatched bases: 8. CDR3 length equals 16 residues. The germline CDR1 and CDR2 sequences are MGHRA and YSYEKL. CDR3 in amino acids: CASSPRGGFMNTEAFF. Written as DNA, the CDR3 is TGCGCCAGCAGCCCCAGAGGGGGCTTCATGAACACTGAAGCTTTCTTT.

The V and J genes are TRBV9 and TRBJ1-1; 8 nucleotides line up with TRBD1. The ends lost 4 bases at V and 0 bases at J; junction bases unmatched: 5. In germline, CDR1 is SGDLS, CDR2 YYNGEE. CDR3 size: 15 residues. This chain's CDR3 is CASSRTGPMNTEAFF. CDR3 sequence (DNA): TGTGCCAGCAGCAGGACAGGGCCCATGAACACTGAAGCTTTCTTT. The entire variable domain, with the rest obtained from reference TRBV9 and TRBJ1-1, is as follows: DSGVTQTPKHLITATGQRVTLRCSPRSGDLSVYWYQQSLDQGLQFLIQYYNGEERAKGNILERFSAQQFPDLHSELNLSSLELGDSALYFCASSRTGPMNTEAFFGQGTRLTVV.

This clonotype showed up many times. The chain recombines TRBV7-8 with TRBJ2-7; D unresolved. Trimming shortened V by 5 bases and J by 2 bases, and 19 bases separated the two germline ends. Germline V lookup: CDR1 SGHVS, CDR2 FQNEAQ. The CDR3 covers 16 residues. Written as DNA, the CDR3 is TGTGCCAGCAGCCCTAGAAGGAGCCCTAACACCTACGAGCAGTACTTC. Amino acids: CASSPRRSPNTYEQYF.

The rearrangement links TRBV2 to TRBJ2-5; D ambiguous. The CDR3 length is 15 residues. Germline lookup yields CDR1 SNHLY and CDR2 FYNNEI. V was pared by 0 bases and J by 9 bases, with 17 bases between. CDR3 bases: TGTGCCAGCAGTGAAGCGAGTCAGAGTTATCAGCCCCAGTACTTC. Protein sequence: CASSEASQSYQPQYF.

The V gene is TRBV7-2, the J gene TRBJ2-1; no reliable D call. Deletions cut 5 bases from V and 10 bases from J, with 6 bases between. This CDR3 has 10 amino acids. Germline CDR1 SGHTA, CDR2 FQGNSA. The CDR3 protein is CASSQREQFF. The CDR3 nucleotides read TGTGCCAGCAGCCAAAGGGAGCAGTTCTTC.

This clonotype was counted many times. This sequence joins TRBV5-1 and TRBJ1-1, with TRBD1 matching over 9 bases. This CDR3 spans 14 amino acids. The V gene end was trimmed by 8 bases and the J gene end by 5 bases; junction bases not matched to a gene: 10. The V gene's germline CDR1 is SGHRS and CDR2 YFSETQ. The CDR3 loop is CASTQGQGGTEAFF. In DNA, the CDR3 is TGCGCCAGTACTCAGGGACAGGGAGGTACTGAAGCTTTCTTT.

The rearrangement links TRBV7-4 to TRBJ2-5, with 9 bases aligning to TRBD2. Germline CDR1 is SGHVT and CDR2 is SQSDAQ. Germline trimming cut 5 bases from V and 3 bases from J; bases unmatched to any gene: 1. The CDR3 extends over 13 amino acids. CDR3 loop: CASSPSGKETQYF. The CDR3 DNA is TGTGCCAGCAGCCCTAGCGGGAAAGAGACCCAGTACTTC.

This clonotype was counted many times. The V and J genes are TRBV10-3 and TRBJ2-7; 14 bases fit TRBD2. Germline V CDR1 and CDR2: ENHRY, SYGVKD. This CDR3 has 17 amino acids. With V trimmed by 7 bases and J by 4 bases, 12 bases remained unmatched. CDR3 sequence reads: CAITGTSGSEGLYEQYF. CDR3 nucleotides: TGTGCCATCACTGGGACTAGCGGGAGTGAGGGCCTTTACGAGCAGTACTTC.

In the case of this clonotype: The junction departs from the called germline gene at one end, perhaps through a read error. The chain carries TRBV20-1 and TRBJ2-7; TRBD2 aligns across 9 bases. Germline V gene lookup returns CDR1 DFQATT and CDR2 SNEGSKA (reference sequence). The CDR3 sequence is 13 residues long. CDR3 sequence (DNA): TGCAGAGCTAAGCGGGGGGCAGCGTACGAGCAGTACTTC. Amino acid sequence: CRAKRGAAYEQYF.

This clonotype has only one observation. The junction departs from the called germline gene at one end, perhaps through a read error. The rearrangement links TRBV3-1 to TRBJ2-5; D tentatively fits TRBD1 or TRBD2 (6 bases each). Germline V gene sequence: CDR1 LGHDT, CDR2 YNNKEL (reference sequence). This CDR3 comprises 13 residues. Here the CDR3 DNA reads TGTGCCAGCAGCCAGGGGGGCGTAGAGGCCCAGTACTTC. It yields the protein CASSQGGVEAQYF.

Only a few counts were recorded for this clonotype. The chain carries TRBV25-1 and TRBJ1-2; 8 nucleotides line up with TRBD1. Germline lookup yields CDR1 MGHDK and CDR2 SYGVNS. The J segment lost 4 bases and the V segment lost 3 bases, leaving 16 bases of the junction unmatched. This CDR3 contains 18 residues. The CDR3 region has the DNA TGTGCCAGCAGTGATTCCTCATACAGGGGGTCGGCCCTCTATGGCTACACCTTC. Residues: CASSDSSYRGSALYGYTF.

The V call is TRBV19, the J call TRBJ1-5; TRBD1 is a possible D gene (5 bases). Deletions cut 6 bases from V and 5 bases from J, with 11 bases between. The CDR3 totals 13 residues. Per the germline V gene, CDR1 is LNHDA and CDR2 is SQIVND (reference sequence). This CDR3 reads CASRGLGDQPQHF. CDR3 coding DNA: TGTGCCAGTAGGGGACTAGGCGATCAGCCCCAGCATTTT.

This clonotype was counted many times. This CDR3 reads CASSRGVGNQPQHF. CDR3 in DNA: TGTGCCAGTAGTAGGGGGGTCGGCAATCAGCCCCAGCATTTT. The chain couples TRBV19 to TRBJ1-5; weak D call: TRBD1 (5 bases). Germline CDR1 is LNHDA and CDR2 is SQIVND (reference sequence). V lost 4 bases to trimming and J lost 2 bases, with 9 bases between them. This CDR3 is built from 14 residues.

The V call is TRBV5-1, the J call TRBJ1-2, with a possible D match to TRBD1 (5 bases). The CDR3 has 14 amino acids. Per germline, CDR1 SGHRS and CDR2 YFSETQ. Trimming pared 4 bases from V and 4 bases from J, leaving 14 bases between. The CDR3: CASSLQGESYGYTF. CDR3 in DNA: TGCGCCAGCAGCCTGCAAGGGGAAAGCTATGGCTACACCTTC.

This clonotype was seen at least ten times. The rearrangement links TRBV9 to TRBJ1-5; 7 nucleotides agree with TRBD1. Per the germline V gene, CDR1 is SGDLS and CDR2 is YYNGEE. The junction had 12 bases not matched to a gene; V was cut back by 7 bases and J by 5 bases. CDR3 length: 15 amino acids. For the CDR3, the DNA is TGTGCCAGCCCAGCCGGGGAGGGGGCGCATCAGCCCCAGCATTTT. Translation: CASPAGEGAHQPQHF.

The genes are TRBV20-1 and TRBJ2-7; tentatively, D is TRBD2 (6 bases). V was trimmed by 2 bases and J by 6 bases, leaving 17 bases between them. The CDR3 runs 14 residues. Germline CDR1 and CDR2: DFQATT and SNEGSKA (reference sequence). The CDR3 DNA follows: TGCAGTGCTAGAACAATAGCCGGGGGTTCCGAGCAGTACTTC. It translates to CSARTIAGGSEQYF.

In its sample, this clonotype was seen many times. V is TRBV20-1 and J is TRBJ2-7; no clear D gene. This CDR3 is 12 amino acids long. Germline values: CDR1 DFQATT, CDR2 SNEGSKA (reference sequence). V lost 0 bases, J lost 2 bases, and 5 bases lay in between. CDR3 in DNA: TGCAGTGCTAGAGATCCGCCCTACGAGCAGTACTTC. Its translation is CSARDPPYEQYF.

In its sample, this clonotype was seen a few times. A much larger clone differs from this one at a single base, so this may be a read error. The V call is TRBV7-3, the J call TRBJ2-3; no reliable D call. This CDR3 has 11 residues. Germline V gene lookup returns CDR1 SGHTA and CDR2 FQGTGA. V was trimmed by 3 bases and J by 2 bases, leaving 0 bases between them. CDR3 in DNA: TGTGCCAGCAGCTTCACAGATACGCAGTATTTT. It yields the protein CASSFTDTQYF.

This chain connects TRBV19 to TRBJ1-1; no firm D call. With 6 bases removed from V and 3 bases from J, the gap between germline ends came to 14 bases. Per germline, CDR1 LNHDA and CDR2 SQIVND (reference sequence). The CDR3 length is 14 residues. CDR3: CASSFRRADTEAFF. The CDR3 DNA reads TGTGCCAGTAGCTTCAGGCGGGCTGACACTGAAGCTTTCTTT.

The chain combines TRBV7-2 with TRBJ2-7, with D possibly being TRBD2 (5 bases). Looked up from germline, CDR1 is SGHTA and CDR2 is FQGNSA. Trimming took off 5 bases at V and 3 bases at J, with 17 bases between the two ends. The length of the CDR3 is 15 residues. The CDR3 DNA is TGTGCCAGCAGCGAGGGCCCATTCCTTTACTACGAGCAGTACTTC. It specifies CASSEGPFLYYEQYF.